The rows below give T cell receptor beta chains drawn from one sample of a study of Ad26.COV2.S vaccination and SARS-CoV-2 variants. Clones were read by immunoSEQ multiplex PCR, and TCRdb kept only the in-frame ones, dropping some. The repertoire holds hundreds of thousands of clones, with around 89% as singletons. Material: peripheral blood, obtained in a trial of Ad26.COV2.S vaccine versus placebo. The receptor source for this set is a person aged 18-65 years who received the Ad26.COV2.S COVID-19 vaccine or a placebo. The CDR3 runs from the conserved cysteine through the conserved F or W. D genes are given only for firm matches. The listing skips clone size in some rows; elsewhere it reads once, few, many or a size class.

>TRBD2|NA|TRBJ2-3|TRBV7-7
CASRNSGRDGTDTQYF
TGTGCTAGCAGAAATAGCGGGAGGGATGGTACAGATACGCAGTATTTT
>NA|few|TRBJ2-7|TRBV7-9
CASGRRDSYEQYF
TGTGCCAGCGGACGGAGGGACTCCTACGAGCAGTACTTC
>NA|NA|TRBJ2-7|TRBV7-9
CASSLAGQDEQYF
TGTGCCAGCAGCTTAGCGGGACAAGACGAGCAGTACTTC
>NA|NA|TRBJ2-1|TRBV5-4
CASSPEVSLTDEQFF
TGTGCCAGCAGCCCGGAGGTGTCCCTAACGGATGAGCAGTTCTTC
>NA|NA|TRBJ1-2|TRBV6-5
CASSFNTGKGYTF
TGTGCCAGCAGCTTTAATACAGGGAAAGGCTACACCTTC
>TRBD2|NA|TRBJ2-1|TRBV18
CASSPPTSAGEQFF
TGTGCCAGCTCACCACCGACTAGCGCGGGTGAGCAGTTCTTC
>NA|NA|TRBJ1-1|TRBV5-8
CASSLAPGTGTEAFF
TGTGCCAGCAGCTTGGCCCCAGGGACGGGAACTGAAGCTTTCTTT
>NA|NA|TRBJ2-1|TRBV2
CASSETGDRLPYNEQFF
TGTGCCAGCAGTGAAACGGGTGACAGGTTACCCTACAATGAGCAGTTCTTC
>NA|NA|TRBJ2-3|TRBV5-1
CASSLGKAAEF
TGCGCCAGCAGCTTGGGGAAGGCCGCTGAATTT
>NA|once|TRBJ2-7|TRBV4-1
CASSQDRGSSYEQYF
TGCGCCAGCAGCCAAGATCGGGGGAGCTCCTACGAGCAGTACTTC
>TRBD1|NA|TRBJ2-7|TRBV6-5
CASSYRDRGNYEQYF
TGTGCCAGCAGTTACCGGGACAGGGGGAATTACGAGCAGTACTTC
>NA|NA|TRBJ2-7|TRBV6-5
CASRGDYEQYF
TGTGCCAGCAGGGGCGACTACGAGCAGTACTTC
>NA|NA|TRBJ1-1|TRBV12-3/TRBV12-4
CASIWTGNTEAFF
TGTGCCAGCATCTGGACCGGGAACACTGAAGCTTTCTTT
>NA|NA|TRBJ2-5|TRBV30
CAWSGLHQETQYF
TGTGCCTGGTCAGGTCTTCACCAAGAGACCCAGTACTTC
>NA|NA|TRBJ2-7|TRBV18
CASSPGGPEQYF
TGTGCCAGCTCACCCGGTGGGCCAGAGCAGTACTTC
>NA|NA|TRBJ1-5|TRBV6-4
CASSDRQPQHF
TGTGCCAGCAGTGATCGTCAGCCCCAGCATTTT
>NA|NA|TRBJ2-1|TRBV19
CATRQLSYNEQFF
TGTGCCACCAGACAGCTCTCCTACAATGAGCAGTTCTTC
>NA|NA|TRBJ2-2|TRBV29-1
CSVEDFQRELFF
TGCAGCGTTGAAGACTTCCAAAGGGAGCTGTTTTTT
>NA|NA|TRBJ2-7|TRBV5-6
CASSRYSGPYGEQYF
TGTGCCAGCAGCAGATATAGCGGACCATACGGAGAGCAGTACTTC
>NA|NA|TRBJ1-4|TRBV2
CASSAQQTAATNEKLFF
TGTGCCAGCAGCGCCCAACAAACAGCAGCAACTAATGAAAAACTGTTTTTT
>NA|once|TRBJ2-5|TRBV6-6
CASSYTGARTQYF
TGTGCCAGCAGTTATACTGGGGCTCGGACCCAGTACTTC
>NA|NA|TRBJ1-1|TRBV5-1
CASSLTGANTEAFF
TGCGCCAGCAGCTTGACAGGAGCGAACACTGAAGCTTTCTTT
>TRBD2|NA|TRBJ2-7|TRBV19
CASTMTSGAPYEQYF
TGTGCCAGTACCATGACTAGCGGGGCTCCCTACGAGCAGTACTTC
>TRBD1|NA|TRBJ2-7|TRBV10-2
CASSSGTGGYEQYF
TGCGCCAGCAGTAGCGGGACAGGGGGTTACGAGCAGTACTTC